This section outlines one TCR beta chain sequence together with its context. Sequenced by immunoSEQ multiplex PCR; TCRdb stores in-frame clones only, minus some. In the table there are about 20,000 clones, about 45% of which are singletons. Irradiated, violet-dye-labeled stimulator cells, about 200,000 in number, were plated with about 200,000 CFSE-labeled responder cells. CD4 and CD8 responders that proliferated in the reaction were FACS-sorted. The junction had 8 bases not matched to a gene; V was cut back by 5 bases and J by 5 bases. Germline loops: CDR1 SNHLY, CDR2 FYNNEI. The CDR3 is 15 residues long. This specimen belongs to a study of graft-versus-host responses after intestinal transplantation. Study-wide context: Recipients obtained multivisceral, liver-intestinal, or isolated intestinal transplants.

The starting material was alloreactive CD4+ T cells from a mixed lymphocyte reaction culture, obtained before intestinal transplant. The subset: CFSE-low proliferating T cells sorted from roughly six-day pre-transplant mixed lymphocyte reaction (GvH or HvG direction). The chain links TRBV2 to TRBJ2-5; TRBD2 aligns across 10 bases. The receptor was isolated from a human patient who received an intestinal transplant. This CDR3 is CASSLSGLAVETQYF. CDR3 coding DNA: TGTGCCAGCAGTCTGAGTGGACTAGCGGTGGAGACCCAGTACTTC.